The next 6 T cell receptor beta chains were all read from a single sample in a study of T cell responses to AZD1222 COVID-19 vaccine. This table comes from immunoSEQ multiplex PCR, and its TCRdb copy is limited to in-frame clones, with some not included. This table holds 100,000 to 150,000 clones, more than 70% found once. The sample consisted of peripheral blood, taken 28 days after the second AZD1222 dose. These receptors were collected from an adult who received the AZD1222 COVID-19 vaccine.

V gene TRBV30 combines with J gene TRBJ2-5, with D possibly called TRBD1 or TRBD2 (6 bases each). The germline V gene encodes CDR1 GTSNPN and CDR2 SVGIG (reference sequence). Trimming left V 0 bases short and J 5 bases short, with 13 bases between. The CDR3 runs 14 residues. CDR3 sequence: CAWSVVGGQETQYF. CDR3 sequence (DNA): TGTGCCTGGAGTGTAGTGGGGGGCCAGGAGACCCAGTACTTC.

This chain uses TRBV15 with TRBJ2-1, with 9 bases identical to TRBD1. CDR3 length: 16 residues. V lost 1 base to trimming and J lost 10 bases; unmatched junction nucleotides: 11. Germline V gene data show CDR1 as LNHNV and CDR2 as YYDKDF (reference sequence). The CDR3 coding sequence is TGTGCCACCAGCAGAGCGATCGAGGACAGGGGCTCAGAGCAGTTCTTC. It is translated as CATSRAIEDRGSEQFF.

This chain links TRBV28 with TRBJ2-1, with 8 bases fitting TRBD2. CDR3 length equals 16 residues. J gave up 7 bases and V 6 bases, and 14 bases lay outside the gene matches. Germline CDR1 is MDHEN and CDR2 is SYDVKM. CDR3 sequence (DNA): TGTGCCAGCAGCCAACAAGAAGCGGGGGCTCGGAATGAGCAGTTCTTC. This sequence encodes CASSQQEAGARNEQFF.

This clone showed up just once. The chain links TRBV6-5 to TRBJ2-7; a possible D gene is TRBD1 (5 bases). The CDR3 contains 13 residues. The ends were cut back, 2 bases at V and 5 bases at J, with 10 bases in the middle. Germline CDR1 and CDR2: MNHEY and SVGAGI. CDR3 coding DNA: TGTGCCAGCAGTTACATTAAGGGGAACGAGCAGTACTTC. This sequence encodes CASSYIKGNEQYF.

The chain uses TRBV3-1 (or the pseudogene TRBV3-2) and TRBJ1-5; D remains unclear. Germline V gene lookup returns CDR1 LGHDT and CDR2 YNNKEL (reference sequence). This CDR3 contains 13 residues. Trimming left V 4 bases short and J 6 bases short, with 10 bases between. In DNA, the CDR3 is TGTGCCAGCAGCCCCGGCAGAATTCAGCCCCAGCATTTT. Encoded protein: CASSPGRIQPQHF.

J is TRBJ2-2 and V is TRBV11-3, with TRBD2 matching 7 bases. V shed 0 bases and J 0 bases; nucleotides not matched to a gene: 22. Germline CDR1 is SGHNT and CDR2 is YENEEA. The CDR3 totals 23 residues. CDR3 in amino acids: CASSLDGIARGTLAKSNTGELFF. The CDR3 DNA sequence: TGTGCCAGCAGCTTAGACGGGATTGCGCGGGGGACCTTAGCTAAATCGAACACCGGGGAGCTGTTTTTT.